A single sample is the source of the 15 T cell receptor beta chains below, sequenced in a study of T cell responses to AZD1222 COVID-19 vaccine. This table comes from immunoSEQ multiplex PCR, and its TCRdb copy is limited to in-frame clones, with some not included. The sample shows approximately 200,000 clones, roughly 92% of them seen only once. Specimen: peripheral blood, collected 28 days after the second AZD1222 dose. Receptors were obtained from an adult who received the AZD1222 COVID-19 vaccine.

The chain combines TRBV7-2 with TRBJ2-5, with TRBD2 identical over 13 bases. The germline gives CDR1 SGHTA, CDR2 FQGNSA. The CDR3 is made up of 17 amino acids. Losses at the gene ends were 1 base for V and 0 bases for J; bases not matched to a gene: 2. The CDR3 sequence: CASSLGTSGGNQETQYF. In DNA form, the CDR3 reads TGTGCCAGCAGCTTAGGGACTAGCGGGGGTAACCAAGAGACCCAGTACTTC.

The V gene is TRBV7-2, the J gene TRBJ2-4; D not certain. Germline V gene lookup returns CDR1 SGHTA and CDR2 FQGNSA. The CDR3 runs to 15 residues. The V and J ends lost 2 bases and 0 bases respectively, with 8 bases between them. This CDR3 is CASSLTAAAKNIQYF. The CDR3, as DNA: TGTGCCAGCAGCTTAACAGCAGCAGCCAAAAACATTCAGTACTTC.

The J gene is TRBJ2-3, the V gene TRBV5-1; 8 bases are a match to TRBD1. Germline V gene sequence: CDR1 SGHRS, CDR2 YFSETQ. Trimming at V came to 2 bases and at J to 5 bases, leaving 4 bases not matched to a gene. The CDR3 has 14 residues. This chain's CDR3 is CASSFQGAQDTQYF. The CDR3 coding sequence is TGCGCCAGCAGCTTTCAGGGGGCGCAAGATACGCAGTATTTT.

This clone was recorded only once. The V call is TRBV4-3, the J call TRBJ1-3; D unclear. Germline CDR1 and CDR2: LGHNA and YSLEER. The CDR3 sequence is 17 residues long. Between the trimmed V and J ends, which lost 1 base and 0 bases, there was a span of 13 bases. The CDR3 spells CASSQGAGRLSGNTIYF. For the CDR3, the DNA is TGCGCCAGCAGCCAAGGAGCCGGACGGCTCTCTGGAAACACCATATATTTT.

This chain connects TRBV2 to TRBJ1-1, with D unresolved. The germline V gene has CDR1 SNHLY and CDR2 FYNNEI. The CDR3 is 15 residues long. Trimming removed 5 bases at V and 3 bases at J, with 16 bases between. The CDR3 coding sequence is TGTGCCAGCAGTCAAAATCAGGTGCCTTACACTGAAGCTTTCTTT. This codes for CASSQNQVPYTEAFF.

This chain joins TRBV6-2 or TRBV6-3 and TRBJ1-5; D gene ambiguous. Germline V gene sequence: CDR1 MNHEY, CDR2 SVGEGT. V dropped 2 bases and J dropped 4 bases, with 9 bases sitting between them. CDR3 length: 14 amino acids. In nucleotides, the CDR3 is TGTGCCAGCAGTTACCTCGCGGCGAATCAGCCCCAGCATTTT. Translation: CASSYLAANQPQHF.

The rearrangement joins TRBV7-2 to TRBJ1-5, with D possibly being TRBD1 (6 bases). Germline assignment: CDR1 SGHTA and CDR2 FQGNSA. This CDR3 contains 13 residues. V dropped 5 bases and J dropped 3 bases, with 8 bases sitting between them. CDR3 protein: CASSNRVNQPQHF. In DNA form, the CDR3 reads TGTGCCAGCAGCAACAGGGTCAATCAGCCCCAGCATTTT.

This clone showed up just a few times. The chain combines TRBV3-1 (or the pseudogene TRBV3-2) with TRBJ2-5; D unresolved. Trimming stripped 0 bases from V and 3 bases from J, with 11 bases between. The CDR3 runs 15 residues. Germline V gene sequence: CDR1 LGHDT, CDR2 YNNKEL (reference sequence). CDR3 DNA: TGTGCCAGCAGCCAAGATCTACTTCCTAAAGAGACCCAGTACTTC. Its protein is CASSQDLLPKETQYF.

CDR3 nucleotide sequence: TGTGCCAGCAGCTCCTGGGGGGCCGACGAGCAGTACTTC. This codes for CASSSWGADEQYF. This chain connects TRBV5-5 to TRBJ2-7; the D call may be TRBD1 or TRBD2 (6 bases each). This CDR3 has 13 residues. The V and J ends lost 3 bases and 5 bases respectively, with 12 bases between them. Germline values: CDR1 SGHKS, CDR2 YYEKEE (reference sequence).

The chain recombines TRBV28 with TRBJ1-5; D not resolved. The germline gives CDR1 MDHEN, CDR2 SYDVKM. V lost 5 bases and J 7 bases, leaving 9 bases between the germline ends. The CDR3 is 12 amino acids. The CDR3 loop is CASSDTGQPQHF. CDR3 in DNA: TGTGCCAGCAGTGATACGGGGCAGCCCCAGCATTTT.

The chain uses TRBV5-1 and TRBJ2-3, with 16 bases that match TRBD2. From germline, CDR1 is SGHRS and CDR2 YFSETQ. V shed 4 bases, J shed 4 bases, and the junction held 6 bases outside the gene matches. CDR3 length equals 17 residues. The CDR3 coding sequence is TGCGCCAGCAGCCAGGGACTAGCGGGGGGGCCTTCAGATACGCAGTATTTT. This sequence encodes CASSQGLAGGPSDTQYF.

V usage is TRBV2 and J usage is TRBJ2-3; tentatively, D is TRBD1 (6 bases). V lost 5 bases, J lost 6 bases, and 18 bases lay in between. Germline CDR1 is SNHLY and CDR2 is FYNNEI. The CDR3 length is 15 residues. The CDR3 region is CASSLQGAISDTQYF. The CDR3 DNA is TGTGCCAGCAGTTTACAGGGCGCGATATCGGATACGCAGTATTTT.

The chain's CDR3 is CASSLNPPQAFF. CDR3 sequence (DNA): TGTGCCAGCAGCTTAAACCCCCCCCAAGCTTTCTTT. This rearrangement joins TRBV7-2 to TRBJ1-1; D remains ambiguous. The V and J ends lost 2 bases and 9 bases respectively, with 10 bases between them. Germline lookup yields CDR1 SGHTA and CDR2 FQGNSA. The CDR3 spans 12 residues.

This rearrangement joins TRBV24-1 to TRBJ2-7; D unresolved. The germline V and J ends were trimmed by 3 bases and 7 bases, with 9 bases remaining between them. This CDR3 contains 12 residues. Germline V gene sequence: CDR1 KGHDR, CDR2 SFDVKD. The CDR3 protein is CATSDISQEQYF. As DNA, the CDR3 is TGTGCCACCAGTGATATCTCGCAAGAGCAGTACTTC.

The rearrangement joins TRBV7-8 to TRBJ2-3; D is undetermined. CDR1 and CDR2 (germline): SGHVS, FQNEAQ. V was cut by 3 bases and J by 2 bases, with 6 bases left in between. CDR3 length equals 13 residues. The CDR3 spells CASSFPATDTQYF. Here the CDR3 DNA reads TGTGCCAGCAGCTTCCCAGCCACAGATACGCAGTATTTT.